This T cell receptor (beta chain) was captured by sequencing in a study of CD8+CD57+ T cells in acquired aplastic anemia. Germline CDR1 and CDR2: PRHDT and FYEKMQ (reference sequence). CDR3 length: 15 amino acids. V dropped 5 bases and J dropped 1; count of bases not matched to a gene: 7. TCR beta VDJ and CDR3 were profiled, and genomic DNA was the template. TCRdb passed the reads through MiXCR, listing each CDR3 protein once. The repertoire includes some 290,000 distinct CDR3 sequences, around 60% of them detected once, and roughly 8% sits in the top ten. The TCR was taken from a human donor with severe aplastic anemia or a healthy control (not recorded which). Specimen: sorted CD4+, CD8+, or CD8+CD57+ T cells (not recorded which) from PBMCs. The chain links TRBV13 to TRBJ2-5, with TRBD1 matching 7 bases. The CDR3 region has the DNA TGTGCCAGCAGCGACACCGGACAGGCCCAAGAGACCCAGTACTTC. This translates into CASSDTGQAQETQYF.